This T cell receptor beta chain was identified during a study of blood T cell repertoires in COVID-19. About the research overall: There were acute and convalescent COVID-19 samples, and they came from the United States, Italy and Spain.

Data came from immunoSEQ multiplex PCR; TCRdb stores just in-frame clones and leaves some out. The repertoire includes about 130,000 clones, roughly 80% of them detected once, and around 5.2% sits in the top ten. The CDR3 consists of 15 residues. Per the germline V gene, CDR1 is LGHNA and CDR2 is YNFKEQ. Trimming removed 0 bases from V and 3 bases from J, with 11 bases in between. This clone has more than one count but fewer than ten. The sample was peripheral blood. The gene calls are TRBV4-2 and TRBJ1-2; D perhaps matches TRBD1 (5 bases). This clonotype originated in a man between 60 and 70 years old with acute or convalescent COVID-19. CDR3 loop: CASSQENGGYYGYTF. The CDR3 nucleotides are TGTGCCAGCAGCCAAGAGAACGGGGGTTACTATGGCTACACCTTC.